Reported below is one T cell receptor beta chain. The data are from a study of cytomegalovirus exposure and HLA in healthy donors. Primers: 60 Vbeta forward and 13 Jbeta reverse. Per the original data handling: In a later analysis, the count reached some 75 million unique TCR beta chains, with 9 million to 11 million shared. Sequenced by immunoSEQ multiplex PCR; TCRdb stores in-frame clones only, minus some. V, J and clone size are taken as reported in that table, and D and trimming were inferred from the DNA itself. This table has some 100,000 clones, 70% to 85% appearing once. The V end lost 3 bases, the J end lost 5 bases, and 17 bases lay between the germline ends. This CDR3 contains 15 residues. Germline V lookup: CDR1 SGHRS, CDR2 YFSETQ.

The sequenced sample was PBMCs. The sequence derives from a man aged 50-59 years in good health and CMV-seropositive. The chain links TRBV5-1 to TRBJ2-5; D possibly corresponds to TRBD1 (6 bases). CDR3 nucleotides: TGCGCCAGCAGCTCCCCTCAGGGGATTGGCGAGACCCAGTACTTC. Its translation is CASSSPQGIGETQYF.